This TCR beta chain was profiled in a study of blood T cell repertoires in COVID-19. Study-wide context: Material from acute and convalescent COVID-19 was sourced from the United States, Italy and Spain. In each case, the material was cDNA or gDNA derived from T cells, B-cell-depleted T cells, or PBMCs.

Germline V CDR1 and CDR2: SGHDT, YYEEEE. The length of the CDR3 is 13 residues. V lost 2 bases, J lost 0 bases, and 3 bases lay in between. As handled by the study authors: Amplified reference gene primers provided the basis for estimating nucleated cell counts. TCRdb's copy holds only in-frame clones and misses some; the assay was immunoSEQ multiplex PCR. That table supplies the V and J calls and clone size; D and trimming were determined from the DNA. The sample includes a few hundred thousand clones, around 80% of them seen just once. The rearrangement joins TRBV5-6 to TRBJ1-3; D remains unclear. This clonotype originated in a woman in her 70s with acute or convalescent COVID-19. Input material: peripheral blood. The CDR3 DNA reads TGTGCCAGCAGCTTCCGCTCTGGAAACACCATATATTTT. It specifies CASSFRSGNTIYF.